The 20 T cell receptor beta chains below come from one sample, sequenced in a study of shared clonotypes between healthy human individuals. TCRdb keeps only in-frame clones here, not all; method: immunoSEQ multiplex PCR. Seen here are about 2 million clones, just under 95% observed once, and the top ten hold around 1.2%. Naive CD8 cells lacked CD45RO, underwent positive selection for CCR7 and left out terminally differentiated effector memory CD45RA+ cells. The sequencing input was naive CD8+ T cells sorted from blood. The receptor source for this set is a man aged 18 to 35 in good health.

The chain couples TRBV13 to TRBJ1-5; tentative D call: TRBD1 (5 bases). Germline V gives CDR1 PRHDT, CDR2 FYEKMQ (reference sequence). The CDR3 sequence is 15 residues long. Trimming removed 1 base from V and 0 bases from J, with 7 bases in between. CDR3 sequence: CASSLAGLSNQPQHF. As DNA, the CDR3 is TGTGCCAGCAGCTTAGCAGGGCTTAGCAATCAGCCCCAGCATTTT.

J is TRBJ2-7 and V is TRBV7-9; maybe TRBD2 (5 bases). In germline, CDR1 is SEHNR, CDR2 FQNEAQ (reference sequence). The CDR3 is made up of 14 amino acids. V was pared by 1 base and J by 2 bases, with 9 bases between. Here the CDR3 reads CASSLGGPPYEQYF. In DNA, the CDR3 is TGTGCCAGCAGCTTAGGCGGGCCTCCCTACGAGCAGTACTTC.

This sequence joins TRBV18 and TRBJ2-7; possibly TRBD2 for D (5 bases). Looked up from germline, CDR1 is KGHSH and CDR2 is LQKENI. CDR3 size: 14 residues. Deletions cut 3 bases from V and 4 bases from J, with 13 bases between. The CDR3 here is CASSPLTRDYEQYF. DNA of the CDR3: TGTGCCAGCTCACCCCTTACGAGGGATTACGAGCAGTACTTC.

The chain uses TRBV27 and TRBJ2-6, with D maybe TRBD2 (7 bases). Germline values: CDR1 MNHEY, CDR2 SMNVEV (reference sequence). The CDR3 loop spans 19 amino acids. Trimming removed 6 bases at V and 2 bases at J, with 23 bases between. The CDR3 bases are TGTGCCAGCAGCCTAACCCTAGTGGGGGGGGGCACTGGGGCCAACGTCCTGACTTTC. Translated: CASSLTLVGGGTGANVLTF. Full variable domain (missing parts from reference TRBV27 and TRBJ2-6): EAQVTQNPRYLITVTGKKLTVTCSQNMNHEYMSWYRQDPGLGLRQIYYSMNVEVTDKGDVPEGYKVSRKEKRNFPLILESPSPNQTSLYFCASSLTLVGGGTGANVLTFGAGSRLTVL.

The chain couples TRBV4-1 to TRBJ2-3; maybe TRBD2 (5 bases). Trimming cost V 0 bases and J 2 bases, with 12 bases left between them. CDR3 length equals 16 residues. Germline V gene data show CDR1 as MGHRA and CDR2 as YSYEKL. This CDR3 reads CASSQDSSYSTDTQYF. The DNA of the CDR3 is TGCGCCAGCAGCCAAGATTCTAGCTATTCCACAGATACGCAGTATTTT.

This chain links TRBV29-1 with TRBJ2-5; 7 bases agree with TRBD2. CDR1 is SQVTM and CDR2 is ANQGSEA in the germline V gene. The CDR3 sequence is 12 residues long. V lost 5 bases to trimming and J lost 3 bases; unmatched junction nucleotides: 3. For the CDR3, the DNA is TGCAGCGTTTGGAGCGGGGAAGAGACCCAGTACTTC. It is translated as CSVWSGEETQYF.

The V and J genes are TRBV6-1 and TRBJ2-7; D possibly corresponds to TRBD1 (6 bases). Germline CDR1 MNHNS, CDR2 SASEGT. V gave up 2 bases and J gave up 4 bases, with 15 bases separating them. The CDR3 totals 15 residues. The CDR3 region has the DNA TGTGCCAGCAGTGAAAGCGAGGGGGTTAGATACGAGCAGTACTTC. Encoded protein: CASSESEGVRYEQYF.

The rearrangement links TRBV5-1 to TRBJ1-4; D not resolved. CDR1 is SGHRS, CDR2 YFSETQ, per germline. V dropped 0 bases and J dropped 8 bases, with 8 bases sitting between them. The CDR3 is made up of 13 amino acids. This CDR3 is CASSLEPGEKLFF. The CDR3 nucleotides read TGCGCCAGCAGCTTGGAGCCTGGGGAAAAACTGTTTTTT.

The chain joins TRBV7-9 to TRBJ1-5; 7 positions agree with TRBD1. Germline V lookup: CDR1 SEHNR, CDR2 FQNEAQ (reference sequence). V dropped 1 base and J dropped 7; count of bases not matched to a gene: 7. The CDR3 runs to 15 residues. The CDR3 sequence: CASSLGQGKGQPQHF. CDR3 coding DNA: TGTGCCAGCAGCTTAGGACAGGGCAAGGGACAGCCCCAGCATTTT. The variable domain in full, with the rest retrieved from reference TRBV7-9 and TRBJ1-5, is DTGVSQNPRHKITKRGQNVTFRCDPISEHNRLYWYRQTLGQGPEFLTYFQNEAQLEKSRLLSDRFSAERPKGSFSTLEIQRTEQGDSAMYLCASSLGQGKGQPQHFGDGTRLSIL.

The chain recombines TRBV5-8 with TRBJ2-3, with 11 bases fitting TRBD2. The CDR3 runs to 15 residues. Germline CDR1 reads SGHTS; CDR2 reads YDEGEE. The ends lost 2 bases at V and 4 bases at J; junction bases unmatched: 3. Written as DNA, the CDR3 is TGTGCCAGCAGCTTACTAGCGGGGGTCGCAGATACGCAGTATTTT. Residues: CASSLLAGVADTQYF.

Comment on this clone: The sample holds other DNA sequences that translate to the same CDR3. This chain links TRBV4-1 with TRBJ2-7; 9 bases are shared with TRBD1. The CDR3 loop spans 15 amino acids. V gave up 3 bases and J gave up 0 bases; unmatched junction bases: 3. Germline CDR1 MGHRA, CDR2 YSYEKL. CDR3 region: CASSQEGQGSYEQYF. CDR3 bases: TGCGCCAGCAGCCAGGAGGGACAGGGCTCCTACGAGCAGTACTTC.

The V call is TRBV9, the J call TRBJ2-1, with TRBD2 matching 12 bases. This CDR3 has 16 residues. V shed 0 bases and J 8 bases; nucleotides not matched to a gene: 6. Germline V gene sequence: CDR1 SGDLS, CDR2 YYNGEE. The CDR3 DNA reads TGTGCCAGCAGCGTAGGTCTAGCGGGGGGGCCTCATGAGCAGTTCTTC. This gives the protein CASSVGLAGGPHEQFF.

The chain is built from TRBV19 and TRBJ2-5, with D unclear. The length of the CDR3 is 14 residues. Germline V gene lookup returns CDR1 LNHDA and CDR2 SQIVND (reference sequence). V lost 3 bases and J lost 3, with 11 bases in between. The CDR3 DNA reads as TGTGCCAGTAGTATCCCTGACGGAAAAGAGACCCAGTACTTC. Translation: CASSIPDGKETQYF. The full variable domain, rest sourced from reference TRBV19 and TRBJ2-5, is DGGITQSPKYLFRKEGQNVTLSCEQNLNHDAMYWYRQDPGQGLRLIYYSQIVNDFQKGDIAEGYSVSREKKESFPLTVTSAQKNPTAFYLCASSIPDGKETQYFGPGTRLLVL.

The V gene is TRBV28, the J gene TRBJ2-5; possibly TRBD1 or TRBD2 for D (5 bases each). This CDR3 comprises 15 residues. Germline CDR1 reads MDHEN; CDR2 reads SYDVKM. V was shortened by 4 bases and J by 0 bases, with 12 bases between the two germline ends. The CDR3 DNA sequence: TGTGCCAGCAGTTCCGGGACCGTGTACCAAGAGACCCAGTACTTC. Encoded protein: CASSSGTVYQETQYF.

V gene TRBV11-2 combines with J gene TRBJ2-5, with a tentative D call TRBD2 (5 bases). Germline lookup yields CDR1 SGHAT and CDR2 FQNNGV. This CDR3 has 14 amino acids. Trimming took 11 bases from V and 5 from J, leaving 21 bases between them. The CDR3 loop is CARVPEAGRETQYF. The CDR3 DNA follows: TGTGCCCGCGTCCCAGAGGCGGGTCGGGAGACCCAGTACTTC.

The J gene is TRBJ1-1, the V gene TRBV6-1; weak D call: TRBD1 (5 bases). Trimming stripped 5 bases from V and 0 bases from J, with 10 bases between. The CDR3 consists of 14 residues. The germline V gene has CDR1 MNHNS and CDR2 SASEGT. CDR3 sequence reads: CASSRGALNTEAFF. The DNA for the CDR3 is TGTGCCAGCAGTAGAGGGGCCCTGAACACTGAAGCTTTCTTT.

The table lists this clone with a count of one. The V and J genes are TRBV7-2 and TRBJ2-7, with unresolved D. CDR1 is SGHTA, CDR2 FQGNSA, per germline. The CDR3 consists of 13 residues. Deletions cut 5 bases from V and 4 bases from J, with 12 bases between. The CDR3 DNA follows: TGTGCCAGCAGCCCGTGGGCTTTGTACGAGCAGTACTTC. Translating gives CASSPWALYEQYF.

The chain employs TRBV14 and TRBJ2-5; the D is unclear. The CDR3 runs 12 residues. Germline V CDR1 and CDR2: SGHDN, FVKESK. The V end lost 0 bases, the J end lost 5 bases, and 4 bases lay between the germline ends. CDR3 in amino acids: CASSQESETQYF. As DNA, the CDR3 is TGTGCCAGCAGCCAAGAATCCGAGACCCAGTACTTC.

The chain joins TRBV14 to TRBJ1-2; perhaps TRBD1 as D (5 bases). Germline V gene sequence: CDR1 SGHDN, CDR2 FVKESK. This CDR3 comprises 13 residues. The ends were cut back, 4 bases at V and 4 bases at J, with 10 bases in the middle. DNA of the CDR3: TGTGCCAGCAGCCTGGGGACTGCCTATGGCTACACCTTC. Amino acid sequence: CASSLGTAYGYTF. The variable domain in full, with the rest retrieved from reference TRBV14 and TRBJ1-2, is EAGVTQFPSHSVIEKGQTVTLRCDPISGHDNLYWYRRVMGKEIKFLLHFVKESKQDESGMPNNRFLAERTGGTYSTLKVQPAELEDSGVYFCASSLGTAYGYTFGSGTRLTVV.

The genes are TRBV4-1 and TRBJ2-7; TRBD1 agrees at 10 bases. V trimming: 2 bases; J trimming: 5 bases; junction bases outside the gene matches: 12. Germline V CDR1 and CDR2: MGHRA, YSYEKL. This CDR3 has 17 amino acids. The chain's CDR3 is CASSQRAAGTGDHEQYF. CDR3 DNA: TGCGCCAGCAGCCAAAGGGCCGCCGGGACAGGGGATCACGAGCAGTACTTC.